The TCR beta chain described here comes from a study of T cell repertoires in cytomegalovirus infection. Overall study: Indications of both CMV infection and matching HLA type were provided by public TCR beta signatures.

General study findings and limits: Clonotype analysis showed dominance of the ex vivo response by HLA-C-restricted CMV-specific TCR beta clonotypes. Identification of carriers of CMV plus the relevant HLA was achieved through cumulative public TCR beta family frequency.

TCRdb processed the reads anew with MiXCR; each CDR3 protein has one entry. The table lists about 180,000 distinct CDR3 sequences, approximately 15% of them singletons. For this clonotype: Its antigen is as yet unknown.

The CDR3 runs to 14 residues. Germline assignment: CDR1 MGHRA and CDR2 YSYEKL. The ends lost 3 bases at V and 7 bases at J; junction bases unmatched: 5. The specimen was PBMCs. The sequence derives from a human donor in good health (CMV status not recorded). Some clones in this sample may be carry-over from other donors' samples. The genes are TRBV4-1 and TRBJ2-5; TRBD1 matches at 10 bases. The CDR3 is CASSHDRGRGTQYF. The CDR3, as DNA: TGCGCCAGCAGCCACGACAGGGGGCGCGGGACCCAGTACTTC.